Shown below are 28 T cell receptor beta chains from a single sample sequenced in a study of blood T cell repertoires in COVID-19. Sequencing used immunoSEQ multiplex PCR; TCRdb keeps in-frame clones, though not all of them. The table includes fewer than 200,000 clones, roughly four fifths detected once. Sequencing was performed on peripheral blood. These receptors came from a woman between 35 and 50 years old with COVID-19, enrolled during active disease.

The chain uses TRBV5-6 and TRBJ1-1, with 12 bases identical to TRBD1. Germline lookup yields CDR1 SGHDT and CDR2 YYEEEE. The CDR3 contains 17 residues. Trimming took 4 bases from V and 0 from J; bases not matched to a gene: 7. The CDR3 region has the DNA TGTGCCAGCAGCCCAGGGACAGGGGGCCGGATGAACACTGAAGCTTTCTTT. As protein: CASSPGTGGRMNTEAFF.

The genes are TRBV19 and TRBJ1-1; D remains unclear. The CDR3 loop spans 15 amino acids. Germline CDR1 and CDR2: LNHDA and SQIVND (reference sequence). Trimming took 0 bases from V and 0 from J, leaving 8 bases between them. The CDR3 region is CASSIDVRVNTEAFF. The CDR3 DNA reads as TGTGCCAGTAGTATAGATGTTCGGGTGAACACTGAAGCTTTCTTT.

The chain has TRBV18 and TRBJ1-1, with 7 positions matching TRBD1. CDR3 length equals 16 residues. Germline V CDR1 and CDR2: KGHSH, LQKENI. Losses at the gene ends were 0 bases for V and 1 base for J; bases not matched to a gene: 5. This chain's CDR3 is CASSPPWTGWNTEAFF. In nucleotides, the CDR3 is TGTGCCAGCTCACCACCCTGGACAGGCTGGAACACTGAAGCTTTCTTT. The variable domain in full, completed from reference TRBV18 and TRBJ1-1, reads NAGVMQNPRHLVRRRGQEARLRCSPMKGHSHVYWYRQLPEEGLKFMVYLQKENIIDESGMPKERFSAEFPKEGPSILRIQQVVRGDSAAYFCASSPPWTGWNTEAFFGQGTRLTVV.

V and J are TRBV30 and TRBJ1-5; D unclear. This CDR3 region has 13 residues. Trimming removed 1 base from V and 8 bases from J, with 12 bases in between. Germline lookup yields CDR1 GTSNPN and CDR2 SVGIG (reference sequence). The CDR3 protein is CAWSAQVQEPQHF. CDR3 sequence (DNA): TGTGCCTGGAGTGCCCAGGTGCAAGAGCCCCAGCATTTT.

This clone was seen a few times. The chain combines TRBV6-5 with TRBJ1-1, with a tentative D call TRBD1 (5 bases). This CDR3 has 14 amino acids. With 8 bases removed from V and 0 bases from J, the gap between germline ends came to 13 bases. Germline values: CDR1 MNHEY, CDR2 SVGAGI. CDR3 DNA: TGTGCCAGCCCCGGGGGTGTCATGAACACTGAAGCTTTCTTT. Amino acid sequence: CASPGGVMNTEAFF.

The gene calls are TRBV27 and TRBJ2-1, with 13 bases fitting TRBD2. The CDR3 covers 18 residues. V lost 2 bases to trimming and J lost 0 bases; unmatched junction nucleotides: 4. The germline CDR1 and CDR2 sequences are MNHEY and SMNVEV (reference sequence). This chain's CDR3 is CASSLGTSGVSSYNEQFF. The CDR3 DNA reads as TGTGCCAGCAGTTTAGGGACTAGCGGGGTGAGCTCCTACAATGAGCAGTTCTTC.

The J gene is TRBJ2-4, the V gene TRBV2, with a weak D call TRBD1 (5 bases). The CDR3 has 14 residues. Germline-derived CDR1 and CDR2 are SNHLY and FYNNEI. Trimming removed 6 bases at V and 0 bases at J, with 9 bases between. The chain's CDR3 is CASRGHLAKNIQYF. The CDR3, as DNA: TGTGCCAGCAGAGGACACCTAGCCAAAAACATTCAGTACTTC.

The J gene is TRBJ2-2, the V gene TRBV11-2; D call uncertain. This CDR3 has 12 amino acids. Germline loops: CDR1 SGHAT, CDR2 FQNNGV. Deletions cut 5 bases from V and 2 bases from J, with 3 bases between. For the CDR3, the DNA is TGTGCCAGCAGCGTAAACACCGGGGAGCTGTTTTTT. It yields the protein CASSVNTGELFF.

The rearrangement links TRBV5-4 to TRBJ2-2; D may be TRBD1 (7 bases). Germline V gives CDR1 SGHNT, CDR2 YYREEE (reference sequence). Trimming pared 1 base from V and 6 bases from J, leaving 16 bases between. The length of the CDR3 is 16 residues. The CDR3 DNA follows: TGTGCCAGCAGCTTGCCCAGGGGGGCGGGGTCCGGGGAGCTGTTTTTT. This codes for CASSLPRGAGSGELFF.

This chain uses TRBV19 with TRBJ2-7; 7 bases fit TRBD2. The length of the CDR3 is 15 residues. The germline V gene has CDR1 LNHDA and CDR2 SQIVND (reference sequence). J gave up 4 bases and V 3 bases, and 9 bases lay outside the gene matches. The DNA of the CDR3 is TGTGCCAGTAGTATTGATCGCGGGAGTACGTACGAGCAGTACTTC. Amino acids: CASSIDRGSTYEQYF.

V and J are TRBV9 and TRBJ2-3; maybe TRBD1 (5 bases). Germline V gene sequence: CDR1 SGDLS, CDR2 YYNGEE. The CDR3 covers 14 residues. Trimming cost V 4 bases and J 2 bases, with 11 bases left between them. The CDR3 sequence: CASSPGPFTDTQYF. The CDR3 bases are TGTGCCAGCAGCCCAGGGCCCTTCACAGATACGCAGTATTTT. Supplemented by reference TRBV9 and TRBJ2-3, the full variable domain reads DSGVTQTPKHLITATGQRVTLRCSPRSGDLSVYWYQQSLDQGLQFLIQYYNGEERAKGNILERFSAQQFPDLHSELNLSSLELGDSALYFCASSPGPFTDTQYFGPGTRLTVL.

This clone was counted once. The V call is TRBV6-1, the J call TRBJ2-1, with D perhaps TRBD2 (6 bases). This CDR3 has 16 residues. The V gene lost 0 bases and the J gene lost 8 bases, with 17 bases spanning the gap. Germline lookup yields CDR1 MNHNS and CDR2 SASEGT. The CDR3 region is CASSEAGGGAGDEQFF. CDR3 bases: TGTGCCAGCAGTGAAGCGGGAGGCGGAGCCGGGGATGAGCAGTTCTTC.

The chain joins TRBV7-9 to TRBJ2-3, with D possibly matching TRBD2 (5 bases). V shed 3 bases and J shed 4 bases, with 8 bases lying between them. CDR3 length: 13 amino acids. CDR1 is SEHNR and CDR2 is FQNEAQ in the germline V gene (reference sequence). The CDR3 is CASSFGGPDTQYF. The DNA for the CDR3 is TGTGCCAGCAGCTTCGGAGGTCCAGATACGCAGTATTTT.

This chain's CDR3 is CAWTWTSGRADEQFF. CDR3 coding DNA: TGTGCCTGGACCTGGACTAGCGGGAGAGCAGATGAGCAGTTCTTC. The rearrangement joins TRBV30 to TRBJ2-1, with 13 bases matching TRBD2. The length of the CDR3 is 15 residues. Trimming took 4 bases from V and 8 from J; bases not matched to a gene: 8. In germline, CDR1 is GTSNPN, CDR2 SVGIG (reference sequence).

V is TRBV3-1 (or the pseudogene TRBV3-2) and J is TRBJ1-1; TRBD1 agrees at 11 bases. Germline V gene lookup returns CDR1 LGHDT and CDR2 YNNKEL (reference sequence). Trimming at V came to 5 bases and at J to 11 bases, leaving 10 bases not matched to a gene. CDR3 length: 14 residues. CDR3 sequence reads: CASSNQRDRGIAFF. The CDR3 nucleotides read TGTGCCAGCAGCAACCAACGGGACAGGGGGATTGCTTTCTTT.

On this clone: No DNA is shown, since the ends of the CDR3 on it are uncertain; the CDR3 is the one TCRdb lists. V and J are TRBV30 and TRBJ1-1. Germline CDR1 reads GTSNPN; CDR2 reads SVGIG (reference sequence). The CDR3 spans 12 residues, counting both ends. The CDR3 here is CASTSGSTEAFF.

The rearrangement links TRBV6-1 to TRBJ1-2, with no clear D. Germline assignment: CDR1 MNHNS and CDR2 SASEGT. This CDR3 spans 12 amino acids. Trimming stripped 0 bases from V and 4 bases from J, with 3 bases between. For the CDR3, the DNA is TGTGCCAGCAGTGAAGCGCGCTATGGCTACACCTTC. Translated, it gives CASSEARYGYTF.

The chain recombines TRBV6-5 with TRBJ2-7; TRBD2 aligns across 7 bases. Germline CDR1 and CDR2: MNHEY and SVGAGI. V shed 10 bases and J 0 bases; nucleotides not matched to a gene: 9. There are 14 residues in the CDR3. The CDR3: CATKLGLSSYEQYF. CDR3 DNA: TGTGCCACCAAACTGGGACTAAGCTCCTACGAGCAGTACTTC.

This clone was detected only a few times. The chain couples TRBV29-1 to TRBJ1-3; D may be TRBD1 (6 bases). V lost 6 bases, J lost 1 base, and 10 bases lay in between. CDR1 and CDR2 (germline): SQVTM, ANQGSEA. CDR3 length: 13 amino acids. The CDR3 coding sequence is TGCAGCGTCTCAGGACAGTCTGGAAACACCATATATTTT. This sequence encodes CSVSGQSGNTIYF.

V usage is TRBV3-1 (or the pseudogene TRBV3-2) and J usage is TRBJ2-3, with 9 bases that match TRBD2. Losses at the gene ends were 0 bases for V and 4 bases for J; bases not matched to a gene: 5. The CDR3 runs 16 residues. Germline CDR1 reads LGHDT; CDR2 reads YNNKEL (reference sequence). In DNA, the CDR3 is TGTGCCAGCAGCCAAGAGCTAGCGGGGTCTCCAGATACGCAGTATTTT. It encodes CASSQELAGSPDTQYF.

The rearrangement joins TRBV14 to TRBJ2-7; D is perhaps TRBD2 (6 bases). With 0 bases removed from V and 6 bases from J, the gap between germline ends came to 12 bases. The CDR3 runs 14 residues. The V gene's germline CDR1 is SGHDN and CDR2 FVKESK. The CDR3 spells CASSQDWQEGEQYF. CDR3 in DNA: TGTGCCAGCAGCCAAGATTGGCAGGAGGGCGAGCAGTACTTC.

The chain recombines TRBV6-5 with TRBJ2-4; 8 bases fit TRBD2. V shed 8 bases, J shed 8 bases, and the junction held 8 bases outside the gene matches. Germline CDR1 and CDR2: MNHEY and SVGAGI. This CDR3 contains 13 residues. CDR3 DNA: TGTGCCAGCTACCGGGGGGGCCGGGACATTCAGTACTTC. Its translation: CASYRGGRDIQYF.

The J gene is TRBJ2-1, the V gene TRBV28; D gene unclear. Germline lookup yields CDR1 MDHEN and CDR2 SYDVKM. The CDR3 is 15 residues long. V was shortened by 2 bases and J by 5 bases, with 13 bases between the two germline ends. Here the CDR3 DNA reads TGTGCCAGCAGTTTAATAGATACGGTCAACAATGAGCAGTTCTTC. It encodes CASSLIDTVNNEQFF.

The chain uses TRBV19 and TRBJ1-5; unclear D gene. This CDR3 is built from 15 residues. Germline CDR1 is LNHDA and CDR2 is SQIVND (reference sequence). V shed 1 base and J shed 6 bases, with 13 bases lying between them. Written as DNA, the CDR3 is TGTGCCAGTAGTATAGCGGGGATGGCGGTTCAGCCCCAGCATTTT. This encodes CASSIAGMAVQPQHF.

This chain connects TRBV4-2 to TRBJ2-3; no clear D. CDR1 LGHNA and CDR2 YNFKEQ come from the germline V gene. The CDR3 contains 14 residues. V was shortened by 0 bases and J by 1 base, with 5 bases between the two germline ends. The CDR3 protein is CASSQDQGTDTQYF. For the CDR3, the DNA is TGTGCCAGCAGCCAAGATCAGGGCACAGATACGCAGTATTTT.

The chain combines TRBV7-2 with TRBJ2-1, with 7 bases matching TRBD2. V shed 3 bases and J 15 bases; nucleotides not matched to a gene: 11. Germline V gives CDR1 SGHTA, CDR2 FQGNSA. The CDR3 length is 13 residues. In nucleotides, the CDR3 is TGTGCCAGCAGCTTTATTCCGGAGCGGGACGCGTTCTTC. This codes for CASSFIPERDAFF.

The chain links TRBV5-6 to TRBJ1-1, with TRBD1 matching over 11 bases. V gave up 4 bases and J gave up 5 bases; unmatched junction bases: 4. Germline-derived CDR1 and CDR2 are SGHDT and YYEEEE. The CDR3 runs to 14 residues. CDR3 DNA sequence: TGTGCCAGCAGCGGGACAGGGGGTGAAACTGAAGCTTTCTTT. Its translation is CASSGTGGETEAFF. The entire variable domain, with the rest obtained from reference TRBV5-6 and TRBJ1-1, is as follows: DAGVTQSPTHLIKTRGQQVTLRCSPKSGHDTVSWYQQALGQGPQFIFQYYEEEERQRGNFPDRFSGHQFPNYSSELNVNALLLGDSALYLCASSGTGGETEAFFGQGTRLTVV.

In this sample, this clone is large. This chain joins TRBV3-1 (or the pseudogene TRBV3-2) and TRBJ2-7; tentative D call: TRBD1 (6 bases). V was trimmed by 4 bases and J by 6 bases, leaving 10 bases between them. The germline V gene encodes CDR1 LGHDT and CDR2 YNNKEL (reference sequence). The CDR3 contains 12 residues. The CDR3 is CASSPDRIEQYF. CDR3 nucleotide sequence: TGTGCCAGCAGCCCGGACAGAATCGAGCAGTACTTC.